Below are 27 T cell receptor beta chains sequenced from a single sample in a study of identical twins. A single record per CDR3 protein comes from TCRdb applying MiXCR to the 5' RACE reads. The sample holds under 500,000 distinct CDR3 sequences, roughly an eighth seen once. These data also featured in a second study, about yellow fever vaccine responses in identical twins.

Sequenced input: CD4+ T cells sorted from blood. The receptors derive from a woman between 18 and 29 years old in good health.

The rearrangement uses TRBV6-5 and TRBJ2-2; 13 bases are shared with TRBD2. Germline CDR1 reads MNHEY; CDR2 reads SVGAGI. J gave up 5 bases and V 0 bases, and 0 bases lay outside the gene matches. The CDR3 consists of 16 residues. The CDR3 reads CASSYSGLAGTGELFF. The CDR3 DNA reads TGTGCCAGCAGTTACTCGGGACTAGCGGGAACCGGGGAGCTGTTTTTT.

This chain links TRBV24-1 with TRBJ2-5; D is uncertain. V was pared by 3 bases and J by 0 bases, with 4 bases between. The CDR3 totals 13 residues. Per the germline V gene, CDR1 is KGHDR and CDR2 is SFDVKD. This CDR3 is CATSDPYQETQYF. The CDR3 coding sequence is TGTGCCACCAGTGATCCGTACCAAGAGACCCAGTACTTC.

The rearrangement joins TRBV29-1 to TRBJ2-1; maybe TRBD2 (6 bases). Trimming took 8 bases from V and 5 from J, leaving 19 bases between them. The CDR3 has 14 residues. Germline V gene data show CDR1 as SQVTM and CDR2 as ANQGSEA. The CDR3, as DNA: TGCAGCCTTGGAGGGGAGCGGCTCGACAATGAGCAGTTCTTC. This codes for CSLGGERLDNEQFF.

This clonotype was detected a few times. An end of the junction differs from the germline gene, which may be a read error. J is TRBJ2-1 and V is TRBV7-9; D possibly corresponds to TRBD1 (7 bases). Germline assignment: CDR1 SEHNR and CDR2 FQNEAQ (reference sequence). The CDR3 runs 15 residues. The CDR3 DNA follows: TGTGCCAGCAGCCGAGCGGCAGGGGGGTTGTATGAACAGTTCTTC. As protein: CASSRAAGGLYEQFF.

This clonotype was seen a few times. For the CDR3, the DNA is TGCAGTGGGAAGGACAGGGGAGAGCAGTACTTC. Translation: CSGKDRGEQYF. This chain joins TRBV20-1 and TRBJ2-7, with 9 bases matching TRBD1. The CDR3 length is 11 residues. The germline CDR1 and CDR2 sequences are DFQATT and SNEGSKA (reference sequence). V was clipped by 7 bases and J by 7 bases; unmatched bases: 5.

This clonotype was detected only a few times. The J gene is TRBJ2-1, the V gene TRBV18; D is unresolved. Trimming pared 3 bases from V and 8 bases from J, leaving 11 bases between. Germline V gene lookup returns CDR1 KGHSH and CDR2 LQKENI. The CDR3 spans 13 residues. CDR3 sequence: CASSPRVGDEQFF. The CDR3 region has the DNA TGTGCCAGCTCACCCCGGGTCGGCGATGAGCAGTTCTTC.

This clonotype has ten or more counts. The genes are TRBV12-3 or TRBV12-4 and TRBJ1-4; TRBD1 might be the D (5 bases). This CDR3 contains 15 residues. With 6 bases removed from V and 8 bases from J, the gap between germline ends came to 19 bases. The CDR3 nucleotides are TGTGCCAGCAGAGCAGGGACCTATCGGGACGAAAAACTGTTTTTT. Translated: CASRAGTYRDEKLFF.

This clonotype was observed a handful of times. The rearrangement joins TRBV2 to TRBJ2-5; D unclear. Germline lookup yields CDR1 SNHLY and CDR2 FYNNEI. CDR3 size: 12 residues. V gave up 5 bases and J gave up 4 bases, with 8 bases separating them. CDR3 coding DNA: TGTGCCAGCAGTAACTTGGGAGAGACCCAGTACTTC. Amino acid sequence: CASSNLGETQYF.

This clonotype was observed at least ten times. The genes are TRBV4-2 and TRBJ2-5, with TRBD2 matching 7 bases. Unmatched junction bases numbered 6, after V lost 0 bases and J lost 2 bases. Germline loops: CDR1 LGHNA, CDR2 YNFKEQ. The CDR3 has 16 amino acids. CDR3 DNA sequence: TGTGCCAGCAGCCAAGAGCCGGGACTAAATCAAGAGACCCAGTACTTC. This translates into CASSQEPGLNQETQYF.

In its sample, this clonotype was seen a few times. This CDR3 is CASGLDRDRLVNEQFF. The CDR3 DNA sequence: TGTGCTAGTGGTTTGGACCGGGACCGACTAGTCAATGAGCAGTTCTTC. The chain recombines TRBV12-5 with TRBJ2-1; weak D call: TRBD2 (6 bases). Germline assignment: CDR1 LGHNT and CDR2 FRNRAP. The germline V and J ends were trimmed by 1 base and 6 bases, with 16 bases remaining between them. The CDR3 length is 16 residues.

The chain is built from TRBV6-1 and TRBJ2-7; 12 nucleotides agree with TRBD2. The germline CDR1 and CDR2 sequences are MNHNS and SASEGT. The CDR3 has 16 amino acids. Germline trimming cut 6 bases from V and 7 bases from J; bases unmatched to any gene: 13. Written as DNA, the CDR3 is TGTGCCAGCAGGCCGACTAGCGGGGGACCTTTGGGAGAGCAGTACTTC. Amino acids: CASRPTSGGPLGEQYF.

This clonotype was seen at least ten times. This rearrangement joins TRBV5-1 to TRBJ2-1; D may be TRBD2 (6 bases). In germline, CDR1 is SGHRS, CDR2 YFSETQ. The CDR3 length is 15 residues. V was cut by 3 bases and J by 4 bases, with 14 bases left in between. The CDR3 DNA reads TGCGCCAGCAGCTCAGCGGGCTCTGGGTACAATGAGCAGTTCTTC. Protein product: CASSSAGSGYNEQFF.

This clonotype was detected a few times. The chain is built from TRBV29-1 and TRBJ2-7; 8 bases agree with TRBD1. The CDR3 is 12 amino acids. The germline V gene encodes CDR1 SQVTM and CDR2 ANQGSEA. V gave up 6 bases and J gave up 6 bases; unmatched junction bases: 7. The CDR3 DNA is TGCAGCGTGTGGACAGGGCTGACCGAGCAGTACTTC. Its protein is CSVWTGLTEQYF.

On this clonotype itself: It may be a read error: a sequence one base away is much more abundant. This rearrangement joins TRBV5-1 to TRBJ2-7; D might be TRBD1 or TRBD2, each matching 5 bases. The ends were cut back, 0 bases at V and 1 base at J, with 8 bases in the middle. Germline values: CDR1 SGHRS, CDR2 YFSETQ. The CDR3 runs 14 residues. DNA for the CDR3: TGCGCCAGCAGCTTGGAGGGGAGATCCTACGAGCAGTACTTC. Its translation is CASSLEGRSYEQYF.

The V gene is TRBV30, the J gene TRBJ2-1; D gene ambiguous. Germline V gives CDR1 GTSNPN, CDR2 SVGIG (reference sequence). V lost 1 base to trimming and J lost 0 bases, with 4 bases between them. The CDR3 extends over 13 amino acids. Here the CDR3 reads CAWSGSSYNEQFF. CDR3 DNA sequence: TGTGCCTGGAGTGGGAGCTCCTACAATGAGCAGTTCTTC.

This clonotype was seen a few times. The gene calls are TRBV20-1 and TRBJ2-5, with D perhaps assigned TRBD1 or TRBD2 (5 bases each). The CDR3 is made up of 14 amino acids. Germline V gives CDR1 DFQATT, CDR2 SNEGSKA (reference sequence). V was shortened by 5 bases and J by 3 bases, with 16 bases between the two germline ends. In DNA, the CDR3 is TGCAGTGCTTTGGGGCATGAGGGGAAAGAGACCCAGTACTTC. This codes for CSALGHEGKETQYF.

The V and J genes are TRBV7-8 and TRBJ2-1, with 7 positions matching TRBD2. The CDR3 contains 14 residues. V gave up 3 bases and J gave up 3 bases; unmatched junction bases: 2. Germline CDR1 reads SGHVS; CDR2 reads FQNEAQ. CDR3 coding DNA: TGTGCCAGCAGCTTCGGGGAGGGCTACAATGAGCAGTTCTTC. Protein product: CASSFGEGYNEQFF.

V and J are TRBV11-3 and TRBJ2-1, with TRBD2 identical over 8 bases. Germline values: CDR1 SGHNT, CDR2 YENEEA. V shed 5 bases, J shed 1 base, and the junction held 4 bases outside the gene matches. The CDR3 covers 15 residues. As DNA, the CDR3 is TGTGCCAGCAGCCCCGGGACTAGGTCCTACAATGAGCAGTTCTTC. It codes for CASSPGTRSYNEQFF.

The V call is TRBV11-3, the J call TRBJ2-1; 7 bases are shared with TRBD2. The CDR3 spans 15 residues. Germline V gene lookup returns CDR1 SGHNT and CDR2 YENEEA. V lost 3 bases to trimming and J lost 2 bases; unmatched junction nucleotides: 4. The CDR3 spells CASSLTSLTYNEQFF. DNA for the CDR3: TGTGCCAGCAGCTTGACTAGCCTCACCTACAATGAGCAGTTCTTC.

J is TRBJ1-1 and V is TRBV15; D might be TRBD1 (6 bases). The CDR3 is made up of 14 amino acids. Trimming removed 6 bases from V and 1 base from J, with 12 bases in between. The germline CDR1 and CDR2 sequences are LNHNV and YYDKDF (reference sequence). CDR3 in amino acids: CATRPQGTNTEAFF. In DNA, the CDR3 is TGTGCCACCAGGCCACAGGGAACGAACACTGAAGCTTTCTTT.

This clonotype was observed a few times. The chain has TRBV3-1 and TRBJ2-5; TRBD2 aligns across 15 bases. There are 16 residues in the CDR3. V shed 3 bases and J 2 bases; nucleotides not matched to a gene: 1. The V gene's germline CDR1 is LGHDT and CDR2 YNNKEL (reference sequence). In DNA, the CDR3 is TGTGCCAGCAGCCATGGACTAGCGGGAGGGCAAGAGACCCAGTACTTC. Translating it yields CASSHGLAGGQETQYF.

This clonotype was observed a handful of times. This chain joins TRBV20-1 and TRBJ2-7; 8 bases map to TRBD2. Trimming took 5 bases from V and 4 from J; bases not matched to a gene: 10. The germline CDR1 and CDR2 sequences are DFQATT and SNEGSKA (reference sequence). The CDR3 has 14 residues. Written as DNA, the CDR3 is TGCAGTGCTGAACCCCTCGGGGGGGTGTACGAGCAGTACTTC. Translating it yields CSAEPLGGVYEQYF.

The chain uses TRBV7-8 and TRBJ2-2, with D perhaps assigned TRBD1 or TRBD2 (5 bases each). The CDR3 length is 16 residues. Germline CDR1 is SGHVS and CDR2 is FQNEAQ. Trimming removed 7 bases at V and 4 bases at J, with 19 bases between. The CDR3: CASTKGPGTPTGELFF. The CDR3 coding sequence is TGTGCCAGCACCAAAGGTCCCGGGACCCCCACCGGGGAGCTGTTTTTT. The variable domain in full, with the rest retrieved from reference TRBV7-8 and TRBJ2-2, is GAGVSQSPRYKVAKRGQDVALRCDPISGHVSLFWYQQALGQGPEFLTYFQNEAQLDKSGLPSDRFFAERPEGSVSTLKIQRTQQEDSAVYLCASTKGPGTPTGELFFGEGSRLTVL.

The chain combines TRBV20-1 with TRBJ2-7; tentative D call: TRBD2 (5 bases). CDR3 length: 13 amino acids. Germline CDR1 is DFQATT and CDR2 is SNEGSKA (reference sequence). V lost 6 bases and J lost 2, with 14 bases in between. The CDR3 bases are TGCAGTGCCCTGGCCCCGGGAACCTACGAGCAGTACTTC. As protein: CSALAPGTYEQYF.

This clonotype was picked up a small number of times. The CDR3 spells CASSQGPPGEGYNEQFF. Written as DNA, the CDR3 is TGTGCCAGCAGCCAAGGCCCTCCTGGGGAAGGCTACAATGAGCAGTTCTTC. The chain employs TRBV14 and TRBJ2-1; D gene ambiguous. Germline V gives CDR1 SGHDN, CDR2 FVKESK. The CDR3 spans 17 residues. V lost 1 base to trimming and J lost 3 bases, with 16 bases between them.

CDR3 bases: TGTGCCAGCAGGACGCCCCGAGGAACCCATATGAGATACGAGCAGTACTTC. This encodes CASRTPRGTHMRYEQYF. The chain couples TRBV2 to TRBJ2-7; D gene uncertain. The germline V gene encodes CDR1 SNHLY and CDR2 FYNNEI. This CDR3 contains 17 residues. The V and J ends lost 6 bases and 4 bases respectively, with 25 bases between them.

This clonotype was picked up a small number of times. V usage is TRBV21-1 and J usage is TRBJ2-7; TRBD2 is the table's D call, not checked against the DNA. TRBV21-1 is recorded as a pseudogene. The CDR3 is 12 amino acids. DNA for the CDR3: TGTGCCAGCACCCCGCTCTGCTTCGTGCAGTACTTC. It yields the protein CASTPLCFVQYF.